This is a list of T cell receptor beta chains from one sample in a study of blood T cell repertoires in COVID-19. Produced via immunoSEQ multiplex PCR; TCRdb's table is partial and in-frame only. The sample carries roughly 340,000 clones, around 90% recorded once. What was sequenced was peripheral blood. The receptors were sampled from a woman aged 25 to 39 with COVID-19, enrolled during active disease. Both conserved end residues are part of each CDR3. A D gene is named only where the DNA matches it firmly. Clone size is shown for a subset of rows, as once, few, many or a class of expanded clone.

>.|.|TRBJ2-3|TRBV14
TGTGCCAGCAGCCAAGACCCGGGGGGCACAGATACGCAGTATTTT
CASSQDPGGTDTQYF
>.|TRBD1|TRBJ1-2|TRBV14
TGTGCCAGCAGCTACAGGGGCGGAGGCGGCTACACCTTC
CASSYRGGGGYTF
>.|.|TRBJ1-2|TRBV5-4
TGTGCCAGCAGCCGGGAGGGGGGCAGGGGCTACACCTTC
CASSREGGRGYTF
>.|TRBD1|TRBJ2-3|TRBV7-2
TGTGCCAGCAGCTTAGTGACAGGGGGCACAGATACGCAGTATTTT
CASSLVTGGTDTQYF
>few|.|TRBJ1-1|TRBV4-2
TGTGCCAGCAGCCAAGATGGGCACGCCATCGGAGCTTTCTTT
CASSQDGHAIGAFF
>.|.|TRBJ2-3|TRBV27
TGTGCCAGCAGTTCCCCGACCCAGGTCAATACGCAGTATTTT
CASSSPTQVNTQYF
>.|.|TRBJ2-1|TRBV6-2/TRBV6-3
TGTGCCAGCACCCCCCTCCCCCCCGGTAATGAGCAGTTCTTC
CASTPLPPGNEQFF
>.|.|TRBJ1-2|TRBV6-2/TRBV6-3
TGTGCCAGCAGTTACTTGGACACCCCTAGGCGATATGGCTACACCTTC
CASSYLDTPRRYGYTF
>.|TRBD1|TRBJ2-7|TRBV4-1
TGCGCCAGCAGCTCGGGACAGGGGCCATCCTACGAGCAGTACTTC
CASSSGQGPSYEQYF
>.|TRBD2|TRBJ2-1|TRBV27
TGTGCCAGCAAAAGCGGGGGGGCAAACAATGAGCAGTTCTTC
CASKSGGANNEQFF
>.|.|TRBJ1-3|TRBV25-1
TGTGCCAGCAGGGGGGGAGCGGGGTTTGAGGCTGGAAACACCATATATTTT
CASRGGAGFEAGNTIYF
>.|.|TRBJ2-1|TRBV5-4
TGTGCCAGCACCAATGGGGGGACCAGCGTCTTC
CASTNGGTSVF
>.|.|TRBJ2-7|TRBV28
TGTGCCAGCAGTTTTTTTTTGGAGGGTCCCTTCTCCTACGAGCAGTACTTC
CASSFFLEGPFSYEQYF
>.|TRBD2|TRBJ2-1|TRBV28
TGTGCCAGCAGCTTACGGGCGGGGGGCTCCTACAATGAGCAGTTCTTC
CASSLRAGGSYNEQFF
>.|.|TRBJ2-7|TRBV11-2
TGTGCCAGCACTAGTGACAGCTCCTACGAGCAGTACTTC
CASTSDSSYEQYF
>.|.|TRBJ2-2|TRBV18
TGTGCCAGCTCACCACATGAGGACAGGAGGGTCGGGGAGCTGTTTTTT
CASSPHEDRRVGELFF
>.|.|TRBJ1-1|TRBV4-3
TGCGCCAGCAGCCAAGATGGGGGGGGAGGACTCATGAACACTGAAGCTTTCTTT
CASSQDGGGGLMNTEAFF
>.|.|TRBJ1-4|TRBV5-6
TGTGCCAGCAGCGGGAGCGTTAATGAAAAACTGTTTTTT
CASSGSVNEKLFF
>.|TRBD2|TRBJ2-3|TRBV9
TGTGCCAGCAGCCCCCCCCCAAGCGGGAGGGATACGCAGTATTTT
CASSPPPSGRDTQYF
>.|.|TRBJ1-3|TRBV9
TGTGCCAGCAGCGTTCAGGGGCGGTTCGACACCATATATTTT
CASSVQGRFDTIYF
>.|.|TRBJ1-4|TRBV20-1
TGCAGTGCTAGTACACCGGCCAGTTTGGGCAATGAAAAACTGTTTTTT
CSASTPASLGNEKLFF
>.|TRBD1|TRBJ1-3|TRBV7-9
TGTGCCAGCAGCCCACAACAGGGGCCCCGGTGGGACACCATATATTTT
CASSPQQGPRWDTIYF
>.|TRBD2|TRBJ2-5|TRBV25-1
TGTGCCAGCAGTGAATATAACGGGGCGGGGGGCCAAGAGACCCAGTACTTC
CASSEYNGAGGQETQYF
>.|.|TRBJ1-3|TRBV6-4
TGTGCCAGCAGTGAGGAGGTGTCCGAAATCTCTGGAAACACCATATATTTT
CASSEEVSEISGNTIYF
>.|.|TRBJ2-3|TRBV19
TGTGCCACCCTGGATTCGGGCGGGAGCACAGATACGCAGTATTTT
CATLDSGGSTDTQYF
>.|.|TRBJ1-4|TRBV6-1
TGTGCCAGCAGTGAAGCGCTTTCCAGGGTGGGGGGTAATGAAAAACTGTTTTTT
CASSEALSRVGGNEKLFF
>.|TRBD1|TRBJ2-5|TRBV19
TGTGCCAGTAGTATGGGGACAGGGGGCTTTGAGACCCAGTACTTC
CASSMGTGGFETQYF
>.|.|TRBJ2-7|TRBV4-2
TGTGCCAGCAGCCAACCATGGGGGCTACCAACAACCTACGAGCAGTACTTC
CASSQPWGLPTTYEQYF
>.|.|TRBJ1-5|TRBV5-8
TGTGCCAGCTTAGCTAGGTCAGGGTTGAGCAATCAGCCCCAGCATTTT
CASLARSGLSNQPQHF
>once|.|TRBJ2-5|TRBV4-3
TGCGCCAGCAGCCAAGATTTCACAGCAGCCCAAGAGACCCAGTACTTC
CASSQDFTAAQETQYF
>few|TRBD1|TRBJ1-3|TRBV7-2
TGTGCCAGCAGCTTCCGGACAGGGAGAGGAAACACCATATATTTT
CASSFRTGRGNTIYF
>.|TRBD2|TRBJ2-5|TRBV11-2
TGTGCCAGCAGCTTAGGTTTGCGGGAGGGAAGAAGAGAGACCCAGTACTTC
CASSLGLREGRRETQYF
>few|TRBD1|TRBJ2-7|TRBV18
TGTGCCAGCTCACCAGGACAGGGGGGCAACGAGCAGTACTTC
CASSPGQGGNEQYF